The text below deals with one T cell receptor (beta chain). Its specificity is not known. The sample originates from a study of early T cells in non-severe SARS-CoV-2 infection. Study as a whole: Unpaired chains resulted from sequencing bulk RNA of unsorted whole blood.

cDNA molecules, individually, were tagged with unique molecular identifiers. From the 5' RACE reads, TCRdb called clonotypes with MiXCR, one entry per CDR3 protein. The table lists roughly 120,000 distinct CDR3 sequences, about 15% of them singletons. V gave up 4 bases and J gave up 8 bases, with 9 bases separating them. The CDR3 runs 12 residues. CDR1 and CDR2 from the germline V gene are SEHNR and FQNEAQ (reference sequence). Findings and caveats of the study: VDJdb matches were skewed toward anti-spike CD8 T cell responses.

The specimen was whole blood. J is TRBJ2-1 and V is TRBV7-9; D is undetermined. This sequence originates from an adult who was a healthcare worker with PCR-confirmed SARS-CoV-2 infection or an uninfected control (not recorded which). This chain's CDR3 is CASSYGEHEQFF. The CDR3 DNA is TGTGCCAGCAGCTATGGAGAACATGAGCAGTTCTTC.